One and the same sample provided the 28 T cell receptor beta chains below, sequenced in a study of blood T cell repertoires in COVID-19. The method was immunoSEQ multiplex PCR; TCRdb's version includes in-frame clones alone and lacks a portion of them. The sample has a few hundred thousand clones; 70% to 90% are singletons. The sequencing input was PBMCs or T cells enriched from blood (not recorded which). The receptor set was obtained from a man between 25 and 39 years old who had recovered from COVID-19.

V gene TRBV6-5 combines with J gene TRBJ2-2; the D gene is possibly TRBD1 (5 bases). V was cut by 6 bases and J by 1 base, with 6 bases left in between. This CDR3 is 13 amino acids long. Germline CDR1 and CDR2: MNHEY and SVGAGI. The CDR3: CASRDKNTGELFF. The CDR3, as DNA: TGTGCCAGCAGGGACAAGAACACCGGGGAGCTGTTTTTT.

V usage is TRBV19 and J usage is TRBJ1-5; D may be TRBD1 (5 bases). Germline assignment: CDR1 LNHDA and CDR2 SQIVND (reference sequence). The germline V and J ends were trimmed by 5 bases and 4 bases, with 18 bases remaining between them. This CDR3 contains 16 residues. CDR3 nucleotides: TGTGCCAGTAGTCCGTGGAGGGGATCGGGGAATCAGCCCCAGCATTTT. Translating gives CASSPWRGSGNQPQHF.

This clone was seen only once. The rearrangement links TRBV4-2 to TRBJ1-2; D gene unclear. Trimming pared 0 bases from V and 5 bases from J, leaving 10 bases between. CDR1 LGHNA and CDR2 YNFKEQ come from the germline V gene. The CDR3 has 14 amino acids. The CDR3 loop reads CASSQDLAGYGYTF. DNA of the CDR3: TGTGCCAGCAGCCAAGATCTCGCAGGATATGGCTACACCTTC.

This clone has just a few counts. The CDR3 is CASSQDLEGGYGELFF. The DNA for the CDR3 is TGCGCCAGCAGCCAAGATCTGGAAGGGGGCTACGGGGAGCTGTTTTTT. The chain is built from TRBV4-3 and TRBJ2-2, with 7 bases matching TRBD1. The CDR3 consists of 16 residues. Germline V gene sequence: CDR1 LGHNA, CDR2 YSLEER. J was trimmed by 7 bases and V by 0 bases; bases with no gene match: 8.

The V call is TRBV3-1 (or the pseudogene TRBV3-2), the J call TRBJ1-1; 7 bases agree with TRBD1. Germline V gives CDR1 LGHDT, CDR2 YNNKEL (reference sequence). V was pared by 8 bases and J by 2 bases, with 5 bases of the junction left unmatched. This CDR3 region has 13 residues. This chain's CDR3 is CASRGTANTEAFF. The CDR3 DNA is TGTGCCAGCCGCGGGACAGCTAACACTGAAGCTTTCTTT.

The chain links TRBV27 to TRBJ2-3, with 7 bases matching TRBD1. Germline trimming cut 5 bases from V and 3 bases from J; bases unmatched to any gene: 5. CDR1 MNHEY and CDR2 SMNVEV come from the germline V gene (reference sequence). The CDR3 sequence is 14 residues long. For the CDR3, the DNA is TGTGCCAGCAGTCCCCCAGGGGGTACAGATACGCAGTATTTT. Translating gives CASSPPGGTDTQYF.

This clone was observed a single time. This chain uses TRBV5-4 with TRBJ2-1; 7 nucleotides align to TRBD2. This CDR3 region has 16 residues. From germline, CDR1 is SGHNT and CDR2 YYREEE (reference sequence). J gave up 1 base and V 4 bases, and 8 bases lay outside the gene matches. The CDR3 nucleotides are TGTGCCAGCAGCGTCCCTTCTAGCGGTTCCTACAATGAGCAGTTCTTC. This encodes CASSVPSSGSYNEQFF.

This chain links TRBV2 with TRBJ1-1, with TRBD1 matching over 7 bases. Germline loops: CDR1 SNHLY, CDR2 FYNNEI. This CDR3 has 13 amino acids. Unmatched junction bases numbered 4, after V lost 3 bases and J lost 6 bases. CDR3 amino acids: CASSDLRGAEAFF. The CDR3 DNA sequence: TGTGCCAGCAGTGACCTCAGGGGGGCTGAAGCTTTCTTT.

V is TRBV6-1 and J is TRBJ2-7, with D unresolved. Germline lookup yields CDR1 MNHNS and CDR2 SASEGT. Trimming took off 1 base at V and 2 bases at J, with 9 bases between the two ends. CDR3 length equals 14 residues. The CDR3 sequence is CASSEDQLPYEQYF. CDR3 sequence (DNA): TGTGCCAGCAGTGAAGATCAGTTACCCTACGAGCAGTACTTC.

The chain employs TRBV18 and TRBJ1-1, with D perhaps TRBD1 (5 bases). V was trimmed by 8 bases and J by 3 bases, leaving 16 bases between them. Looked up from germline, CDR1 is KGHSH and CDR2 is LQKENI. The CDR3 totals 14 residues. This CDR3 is CASTPAGVDTEAFF. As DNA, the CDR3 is TGTGCCAGCACCCCGGCGGGGGTGGACACTGAAGCTTTCTTT.

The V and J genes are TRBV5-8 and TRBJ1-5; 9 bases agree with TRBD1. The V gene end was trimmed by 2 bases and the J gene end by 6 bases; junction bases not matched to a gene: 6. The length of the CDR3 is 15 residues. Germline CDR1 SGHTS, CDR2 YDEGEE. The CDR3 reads CASSLQGARVQPQHF. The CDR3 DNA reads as TGTGCCAGCAGCTTACAGGGGGCAAGGGTTCAGCCCCAGCATTTT.

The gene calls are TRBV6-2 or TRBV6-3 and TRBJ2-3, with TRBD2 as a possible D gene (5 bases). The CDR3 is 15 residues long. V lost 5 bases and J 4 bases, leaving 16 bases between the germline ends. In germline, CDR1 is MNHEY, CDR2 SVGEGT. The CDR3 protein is CASSGGLSTADTQYF. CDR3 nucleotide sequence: TGTGCCAGCAGTGGAGGCCTCTCAACGGCAGATACGCAGTATTTT.

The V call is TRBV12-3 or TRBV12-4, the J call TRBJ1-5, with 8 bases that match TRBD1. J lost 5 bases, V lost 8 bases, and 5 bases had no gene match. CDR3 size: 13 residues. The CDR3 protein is CASGRTGHQPQHF. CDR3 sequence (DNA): TGTGCCAGCGGTAGGACAGGGCATCAGCCCCAGCATTTT.

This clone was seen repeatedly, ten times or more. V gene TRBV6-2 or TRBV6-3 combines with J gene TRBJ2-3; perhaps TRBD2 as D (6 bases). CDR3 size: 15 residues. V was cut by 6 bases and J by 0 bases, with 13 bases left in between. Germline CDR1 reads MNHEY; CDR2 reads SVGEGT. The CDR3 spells CASSTGTLSTDTQYF. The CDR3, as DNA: TGTGCCAGCAGCACTGGGACTCTAAGCACAGATACGCAGTATTTT.

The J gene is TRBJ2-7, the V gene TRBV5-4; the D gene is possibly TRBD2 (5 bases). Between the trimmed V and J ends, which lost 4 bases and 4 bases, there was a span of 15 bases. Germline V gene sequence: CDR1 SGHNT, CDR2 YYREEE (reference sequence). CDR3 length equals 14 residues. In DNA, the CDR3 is TGTGCCAGCAGCCTGGATAGAGGGATTTACGAGCAGTACTTC. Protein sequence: CASSLDRGIYEQYF.

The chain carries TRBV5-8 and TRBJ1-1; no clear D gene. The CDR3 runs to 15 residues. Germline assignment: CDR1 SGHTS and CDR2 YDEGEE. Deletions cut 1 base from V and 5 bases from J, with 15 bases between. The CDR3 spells CASSLSGPRGTEAFF. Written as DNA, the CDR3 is TGTGCCAGCAGCTTGTCCGGGCCCAGAGGGACTGAAGCTTTCTTT.

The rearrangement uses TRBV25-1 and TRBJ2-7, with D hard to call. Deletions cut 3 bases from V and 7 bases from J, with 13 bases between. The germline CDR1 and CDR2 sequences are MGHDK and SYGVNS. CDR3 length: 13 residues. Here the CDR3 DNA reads TGTGCCAGCAGTGACCCAGGCCAGAAAGAGCAGTACTTC. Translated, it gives CASSDPGQKEQYF.

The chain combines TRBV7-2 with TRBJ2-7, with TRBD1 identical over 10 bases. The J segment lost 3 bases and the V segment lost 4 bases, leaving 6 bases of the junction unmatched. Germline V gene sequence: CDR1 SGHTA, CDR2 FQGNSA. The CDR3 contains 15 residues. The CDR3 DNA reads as TGTGCCAGCAGCTCTAGGACAGGGGGGGACTACGAGCAGTACTTC. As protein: CASSSRTGGDYEQYF.

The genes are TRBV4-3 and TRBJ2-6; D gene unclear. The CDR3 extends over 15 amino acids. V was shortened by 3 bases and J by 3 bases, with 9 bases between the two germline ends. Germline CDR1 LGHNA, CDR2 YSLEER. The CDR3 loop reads CASSQAVGGANVLTF. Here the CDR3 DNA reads TGCGCCAGCAGCCAGGCTGTTGGTGGGGCCAACGTCCTGACTTTC.

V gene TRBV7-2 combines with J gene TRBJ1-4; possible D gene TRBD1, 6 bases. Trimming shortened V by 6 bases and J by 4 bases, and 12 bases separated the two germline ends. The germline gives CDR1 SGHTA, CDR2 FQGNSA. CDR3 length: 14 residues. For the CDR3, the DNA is TGTGCCAGCAGTCCCGACAGGTATAATGAAAAACTGTTTTTT. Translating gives CASSPDRYNEKLFF.

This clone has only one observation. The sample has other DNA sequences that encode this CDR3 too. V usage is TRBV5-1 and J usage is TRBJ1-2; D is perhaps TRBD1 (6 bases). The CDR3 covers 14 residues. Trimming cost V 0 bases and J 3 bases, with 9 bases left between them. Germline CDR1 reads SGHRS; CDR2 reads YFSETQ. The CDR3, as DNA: TGCGCCAGCAGCTTGGTCCCAGGGGACTATGGCTACACCTTC. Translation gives CASSLVPGDYGYTF.

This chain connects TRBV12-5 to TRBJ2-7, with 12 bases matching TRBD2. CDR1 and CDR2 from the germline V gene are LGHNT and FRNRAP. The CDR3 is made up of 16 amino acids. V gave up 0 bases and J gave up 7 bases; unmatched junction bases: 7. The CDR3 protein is CASGLVMTSGGEEQYF. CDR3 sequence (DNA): TGTGCTAGTGGTTTGGTAATGACTAGCGGGGGTGAGGAGCAGTACTTC.

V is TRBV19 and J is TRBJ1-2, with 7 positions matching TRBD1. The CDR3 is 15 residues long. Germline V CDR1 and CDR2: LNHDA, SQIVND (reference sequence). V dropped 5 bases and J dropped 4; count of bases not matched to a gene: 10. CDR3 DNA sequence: TGTGCCAGTAGTCCGTCGGTAGGGGGCCCCTATGGCTACACCTTC. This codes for CASSPSVGGPYGYTF.

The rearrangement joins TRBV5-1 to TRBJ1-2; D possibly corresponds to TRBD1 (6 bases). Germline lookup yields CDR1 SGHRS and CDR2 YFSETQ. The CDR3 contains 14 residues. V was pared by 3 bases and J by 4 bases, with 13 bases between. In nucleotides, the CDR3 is TGCGCCAGCAGCTCTCGGGACATCACCTATGGCTACACCTTC. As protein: CASSSRDITYGYTF.

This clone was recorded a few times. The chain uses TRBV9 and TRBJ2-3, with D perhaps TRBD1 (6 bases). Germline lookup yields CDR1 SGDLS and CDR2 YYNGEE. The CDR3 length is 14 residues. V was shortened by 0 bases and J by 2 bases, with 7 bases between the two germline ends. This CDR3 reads CASSVGGHTDTQYF. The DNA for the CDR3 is TGTGCCAGCAGCGTAGGGGGGCACACAGATACGCAGTATTTT.

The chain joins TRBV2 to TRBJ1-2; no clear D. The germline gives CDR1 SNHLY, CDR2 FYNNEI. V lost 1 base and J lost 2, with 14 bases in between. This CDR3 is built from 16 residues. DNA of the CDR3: TGTGCCAGCAGTGAAGGCAGCCGGTCGGGAAACTATGGCTACACCTTC. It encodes CASSEGSRSGNYGYTF.

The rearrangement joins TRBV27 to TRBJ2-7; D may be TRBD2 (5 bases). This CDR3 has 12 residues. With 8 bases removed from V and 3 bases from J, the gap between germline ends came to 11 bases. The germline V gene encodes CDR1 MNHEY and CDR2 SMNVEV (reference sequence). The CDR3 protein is CASGESYYEQYF. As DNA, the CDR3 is TGTGCCAGCGGGGAGAGCTACTACGAGCAGTACTTC.

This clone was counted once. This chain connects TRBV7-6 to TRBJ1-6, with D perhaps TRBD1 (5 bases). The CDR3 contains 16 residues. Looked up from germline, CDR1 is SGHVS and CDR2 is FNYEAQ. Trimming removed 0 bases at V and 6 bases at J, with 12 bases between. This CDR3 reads CASSLALRGVNSPLHF. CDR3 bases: TGTGCCAGCAGCTTAGCGCTGCGGGGCGTTAATTCACCCCTCCACTTT.